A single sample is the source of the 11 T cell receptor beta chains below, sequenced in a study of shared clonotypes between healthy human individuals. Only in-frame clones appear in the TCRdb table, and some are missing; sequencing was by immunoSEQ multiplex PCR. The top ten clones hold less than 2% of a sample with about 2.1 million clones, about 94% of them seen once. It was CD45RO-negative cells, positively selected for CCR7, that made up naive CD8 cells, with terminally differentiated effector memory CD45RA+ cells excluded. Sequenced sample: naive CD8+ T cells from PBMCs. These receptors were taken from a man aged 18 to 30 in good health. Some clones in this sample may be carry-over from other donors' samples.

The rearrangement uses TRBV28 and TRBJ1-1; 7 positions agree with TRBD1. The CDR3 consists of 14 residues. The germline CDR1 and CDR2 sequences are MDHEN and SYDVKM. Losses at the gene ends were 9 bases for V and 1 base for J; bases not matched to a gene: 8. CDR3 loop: CASRSDRRNTEAFF. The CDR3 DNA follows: TGTGCCAGTCGTTCGGACAGGAGGAACACTGAAGCTTTCTTT.

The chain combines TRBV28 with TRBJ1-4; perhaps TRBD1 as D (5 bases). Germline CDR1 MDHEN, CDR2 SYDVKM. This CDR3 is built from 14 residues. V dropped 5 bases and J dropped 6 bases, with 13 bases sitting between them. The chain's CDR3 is CASSLTGADEKLFF. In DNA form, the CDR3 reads TGTGCCAGCAGTCTTACAGGCGCTGATGAAAAACTGTTTTTT. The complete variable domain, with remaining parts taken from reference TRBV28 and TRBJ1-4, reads DVKVTQSSRYLVKRTGEKVFLECVQDMDHENMFWYRQDPGLGLRLIYFSYDVKMKEKGDIPEGYSVSREKKERFSLILESASTNQTSMYLCASSLTGADEKLFFGSGTQLSVL.

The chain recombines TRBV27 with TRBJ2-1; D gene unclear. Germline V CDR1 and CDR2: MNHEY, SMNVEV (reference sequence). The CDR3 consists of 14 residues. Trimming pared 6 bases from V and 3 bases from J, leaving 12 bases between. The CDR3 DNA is TGTGCCAGCAGCCTCTGGTGGGGCTACAATGAGCAGTTCTTC. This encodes CASSLWWGYNEQFF.

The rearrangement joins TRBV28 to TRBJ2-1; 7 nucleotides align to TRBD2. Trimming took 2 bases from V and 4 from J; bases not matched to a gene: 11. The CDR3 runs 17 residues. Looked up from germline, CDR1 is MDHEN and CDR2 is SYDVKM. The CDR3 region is CASSLPPSLGGYNEQFF. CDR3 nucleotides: TGTGCCAGCAGTTTACCCCCCAGCCTCGGGGGGTACAATGAGCAGTTCTTC.

The CDR3 spells CASRSGRAKNEQFF. The DNA for the CDR3 is TGTGCCAGCAGGAGCGGGAGGGCAAAAAATGAGCAGTTCTTC. The gene calls are TRBV6-1 and TRBJ2-1; the match to TRBD2 covers 10 bases. This CDR3 has 14 amino acids. Trimming took 6 bases from V and 7 from J; bases not matched to a gene: 6. The germline V gene has CDR1 MNHNS and CDR2 SASEGT.

CDR3 DNA sequence: TGCGCCAGCAGCCAAGGGGACAGGGTAGAAAAACTGTTTTTT. It specifies CASSQGDRVEKLFF. The rearrangement joins TRBV4-1 to TRBJ1-4, with 9 positions matching TRBD1. The germline gives CDR1 MGHRA, CDR2 YSYEKL. The CDR3 totals 14 residues. The V and J ends lost 1 base and 8 bases, in that order; junction bases with no gene match: 2.

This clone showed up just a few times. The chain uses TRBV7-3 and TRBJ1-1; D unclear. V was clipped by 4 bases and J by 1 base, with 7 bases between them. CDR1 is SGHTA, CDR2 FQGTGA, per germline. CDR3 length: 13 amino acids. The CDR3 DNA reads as TGTGCCAGCAGCTGGGCTGGGAACACTGAAGCTTTCTTT. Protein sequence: CASSWAGNTEAFF.

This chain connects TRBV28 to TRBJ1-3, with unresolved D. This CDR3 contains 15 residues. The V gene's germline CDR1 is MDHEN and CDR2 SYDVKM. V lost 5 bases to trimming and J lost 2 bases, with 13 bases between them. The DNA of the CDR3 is TGTGCCAGCAGTCCGCCGCGGCTGCCTGGAAACACCATATATTTT. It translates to CASSPPRLPGNTIYF.

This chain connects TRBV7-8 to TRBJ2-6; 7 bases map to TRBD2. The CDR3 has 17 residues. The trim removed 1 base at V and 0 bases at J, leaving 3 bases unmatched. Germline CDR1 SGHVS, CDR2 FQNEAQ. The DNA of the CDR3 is TGTGCCAGCAGCTTAGAGCGGGGCCCCTCTGGGGCCAACGTCCTGACTTTC. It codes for CASSLERGPSGANVLTF.

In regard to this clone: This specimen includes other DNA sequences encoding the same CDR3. Written as DNA, the CDR3 is TGTGCCAGCAGCTTACTCGCGGGAGGGCACAATGAGCAGTTCTTC. Protein: CASSLLAGGHNEQFF. The chain has TRBV7-3 and TRBJ2-1, with 9 bases lining up with TRBD2. CDR3 length: 15 residues. V lost 2 bases, J lost 5 bases, and 4 bases stayed unmatched. The V gene's germline CDR1 is SGHTA and CDR2 FQGTGA.

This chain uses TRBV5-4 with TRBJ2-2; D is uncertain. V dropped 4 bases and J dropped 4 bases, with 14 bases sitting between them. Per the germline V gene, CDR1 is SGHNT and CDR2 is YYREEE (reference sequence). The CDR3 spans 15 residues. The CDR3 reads CASSHWAKSTGELFF. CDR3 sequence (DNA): TGTGCCAGCAGCCATTGGGCCAAGAGCACCGGGGAGCTGTTTTTT.